This T cell receptor (beta chain) was identified in a study of T-cell reconstitution after alpha-beta-depleted transplantation in children. The germline V gene has CDR1 MDHEN and CDR2 SYDVKM. Trimming shortened V by 3 bases and J by 4 bases, and 6 bases separated the two germline ends. This CDR3 comprises 12 residues. This clonotype was detected a few times. Its matching antigen is unknown. Unique molecular identifiers featured in how the TCRbeta library was prepared. TCRdb passed the PCR reads through MiXCR, listing each CDR3 protein once. The sample lists 45,000 to 70,000 distinct CDR3 sequences, approximately 43% occurring once. Findings of the study overall: Expanded graft clones numbering several hundred reportedly gave rise to alpha-beta T cells about two months after transplant. Surviving thymic progenitors and recipient T cells were the source of high TCRbeta diversity at day 60 in some patients.

The chain couples TRBV28 to TRBJ1-2; D is uncertain. The sample consisted of PBMCs, mostly from graft donor cells, taken 360 days after TCRalphabeta/CD19-depleted stem cell transplant. The source is a male patient aged 10 to 17 who had a stem cell transplant for acute lymphoblastic leukemia, so the T cells may come from the graft donor. The CDR3 coding sequence is TGTGCCAGCAGTTTGGTCGGCTATGGCTACACCTTC. Translating gives CASSLVGYGYTF.